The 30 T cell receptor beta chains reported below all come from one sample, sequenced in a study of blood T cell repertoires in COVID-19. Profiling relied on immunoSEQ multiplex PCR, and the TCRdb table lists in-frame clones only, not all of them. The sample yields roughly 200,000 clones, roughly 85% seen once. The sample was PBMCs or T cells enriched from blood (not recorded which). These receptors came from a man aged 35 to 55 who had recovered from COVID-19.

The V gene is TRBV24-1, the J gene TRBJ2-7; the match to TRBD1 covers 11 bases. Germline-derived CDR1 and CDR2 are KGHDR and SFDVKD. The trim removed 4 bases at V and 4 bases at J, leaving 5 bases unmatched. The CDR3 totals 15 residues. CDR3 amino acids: CATSEGTGGRYEQYF. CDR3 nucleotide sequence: TGTGCCACCAGTGAGGGGACAGGGGGAAGGTACGAGCAGTACTTC.

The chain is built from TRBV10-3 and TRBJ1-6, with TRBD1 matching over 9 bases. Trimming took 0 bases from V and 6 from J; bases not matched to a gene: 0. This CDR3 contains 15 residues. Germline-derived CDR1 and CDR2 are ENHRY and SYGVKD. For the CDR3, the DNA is TGTGCCATCAGTGAGTCGACAGGGGGTAATTCACCCCTCCACTTT. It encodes CAISESTGGNSPLHF.

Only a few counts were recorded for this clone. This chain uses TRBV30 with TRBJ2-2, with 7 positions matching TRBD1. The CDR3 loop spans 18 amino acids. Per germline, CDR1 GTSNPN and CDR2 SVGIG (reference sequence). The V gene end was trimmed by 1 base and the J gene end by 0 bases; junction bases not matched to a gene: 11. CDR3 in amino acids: CAWSADRAQPSNTGELFF. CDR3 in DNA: TGTGCCTGGAGTGCCGACAGGGCGCAACCTTCGAACACCGGGGAGCTGTTTTTT.

This CDR3 reads CASSLRTGGQETQYF. CDR3 nucleotide sequence: TGCGCCAGCAGCTTACGGACAGGGGGCCAAGAGACCCAGTACTTC. The chain carries TRBV5-1 and TRBJ2-5, with 10 positions matching TRBD1. Germline V CDR1 and CDR2: SGHRS, YFSETQ. There are 15 residues in the CDR3. V gave up 2 bases and J gave up 1 base; unmatched junction bases: 2.

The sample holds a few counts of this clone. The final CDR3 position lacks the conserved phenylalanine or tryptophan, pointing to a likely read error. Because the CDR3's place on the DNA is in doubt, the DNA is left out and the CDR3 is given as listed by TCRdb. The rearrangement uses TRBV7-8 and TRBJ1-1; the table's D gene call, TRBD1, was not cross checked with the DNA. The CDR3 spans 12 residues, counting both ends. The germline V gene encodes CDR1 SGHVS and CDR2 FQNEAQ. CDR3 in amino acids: CASSEGHKGDLY.

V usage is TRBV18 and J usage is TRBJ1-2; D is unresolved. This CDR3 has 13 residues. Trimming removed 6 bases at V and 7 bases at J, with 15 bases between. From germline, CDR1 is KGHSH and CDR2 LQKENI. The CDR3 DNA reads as TGTGCCAGCTCTCCTGTACATCTTGGTGGCTACACCTTC. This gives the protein CASSPVHLGGYTF.

CDR3 sequence: CASSPSGRSTDTQYF. The CDR3 DNA reads as TGTGCCAGCAGCCCCAGCGGTCGTAGCACAGATACGCAGTATTTT. The chain is built from TRBV7-9 and TRBJ2-3; maybe TRBD2 (5 bases). The V end lost 5 bases, the J end lost 0 bases, and 12 bases lay between the germline ends. This CDR3 region has 15 residues. Germline values: CDR1 SEHNR, CDR2 FQNEAQ (reference sequence).

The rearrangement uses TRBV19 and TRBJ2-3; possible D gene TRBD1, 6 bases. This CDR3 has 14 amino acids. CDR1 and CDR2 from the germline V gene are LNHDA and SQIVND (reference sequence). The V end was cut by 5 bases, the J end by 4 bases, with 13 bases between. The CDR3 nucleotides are TGTGCCAGTAGTCCGCAGCAGGGGCCAGATACGCAGTATTTT. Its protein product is CASSPQQGPDTQYF.

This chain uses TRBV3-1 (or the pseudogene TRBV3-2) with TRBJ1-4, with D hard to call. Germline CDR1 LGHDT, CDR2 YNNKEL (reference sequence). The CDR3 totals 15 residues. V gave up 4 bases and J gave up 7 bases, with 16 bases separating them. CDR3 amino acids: CASSPLGRISEKLFF. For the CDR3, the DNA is TGTGCCAGCAGCCCCCTTGGGAGGATTAGTGAAAAACTGTTTTTT.

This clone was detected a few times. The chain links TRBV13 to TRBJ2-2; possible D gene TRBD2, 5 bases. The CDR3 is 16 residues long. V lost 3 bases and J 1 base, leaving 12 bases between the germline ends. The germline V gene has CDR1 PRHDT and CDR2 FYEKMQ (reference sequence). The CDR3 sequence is CASSFGGPMNTGELFF. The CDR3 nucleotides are TGTGCCAGCAGCTTCGGCGGGCCAATGAACACCGGGGAGCTGTTTTTT.

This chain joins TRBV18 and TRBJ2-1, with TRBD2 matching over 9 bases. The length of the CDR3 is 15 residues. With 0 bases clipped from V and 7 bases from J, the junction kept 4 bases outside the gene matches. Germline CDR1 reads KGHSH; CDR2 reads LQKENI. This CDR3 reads CASSPPSGSGNEQFF. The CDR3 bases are TGTGCCAGCTCACCACCTAGCGGGAGTGGAAATGAGCAGTTCTTC.

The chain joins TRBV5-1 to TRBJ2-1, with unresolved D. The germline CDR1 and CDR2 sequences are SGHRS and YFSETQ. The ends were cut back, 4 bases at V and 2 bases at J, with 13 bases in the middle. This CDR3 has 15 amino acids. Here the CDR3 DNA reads TGCGCCAGCAGCATGTATCCTCTCGCCTACAATGAGCAGTTCTTC. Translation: CASSMYPLAYNEQFF.

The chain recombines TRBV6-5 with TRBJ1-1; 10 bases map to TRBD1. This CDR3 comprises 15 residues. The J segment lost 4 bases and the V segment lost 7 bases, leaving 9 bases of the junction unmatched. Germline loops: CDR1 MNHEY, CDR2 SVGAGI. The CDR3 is CASTKTGGAGTEAFF. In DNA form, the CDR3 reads TGTGCCAGCACCAAGACAGGGGGCGCGGGCACTGAAGCTTTCTTT.

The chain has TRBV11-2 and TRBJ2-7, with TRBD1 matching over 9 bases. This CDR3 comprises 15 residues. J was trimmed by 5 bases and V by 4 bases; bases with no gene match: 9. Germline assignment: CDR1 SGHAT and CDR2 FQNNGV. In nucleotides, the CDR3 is TGTGCCAGCAGCTCCTATGGGACAGGGTACGACGAGCAGTACTTC. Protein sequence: CASSSYGTGYDEQYF. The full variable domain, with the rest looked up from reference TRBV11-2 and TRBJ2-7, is EAGVAQSPRYKIIEKRQSVAFWCNPISGHATLYWYQQILGQGPKLLIQFQNNGVVDDSQLPKDRFSAERLKGVDSTLKIQPAKLEDSAVYLCASSSYGTGYDEQYFGPGTRLTVT.

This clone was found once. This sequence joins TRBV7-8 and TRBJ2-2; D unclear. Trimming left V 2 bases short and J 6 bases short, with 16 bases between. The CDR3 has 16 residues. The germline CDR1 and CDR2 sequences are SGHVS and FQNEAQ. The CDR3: CASSLYGFSSPGELFF. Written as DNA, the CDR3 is TGTGCCAGCAGCTTATACGGGTTTTCTAGTCCCGGGGAGCTGTTTTTT.

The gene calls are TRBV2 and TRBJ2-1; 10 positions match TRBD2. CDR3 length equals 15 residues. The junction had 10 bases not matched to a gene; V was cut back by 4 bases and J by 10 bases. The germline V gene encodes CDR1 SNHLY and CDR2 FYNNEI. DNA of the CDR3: TGTGCCAGCAGTGTAGGACTAGCGGATCGACTCGAGCAGTTCTTC. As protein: CASSVGLADRLEQFF.

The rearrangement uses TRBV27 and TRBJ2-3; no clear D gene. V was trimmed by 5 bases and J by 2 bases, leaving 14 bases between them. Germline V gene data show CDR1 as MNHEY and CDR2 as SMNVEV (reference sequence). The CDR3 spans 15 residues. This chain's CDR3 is CASSDSPFYTDTQYF. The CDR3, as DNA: TGTGCCAGCAGTGACTCCCCGTTTTACACAGATACGCAGTATTTT.

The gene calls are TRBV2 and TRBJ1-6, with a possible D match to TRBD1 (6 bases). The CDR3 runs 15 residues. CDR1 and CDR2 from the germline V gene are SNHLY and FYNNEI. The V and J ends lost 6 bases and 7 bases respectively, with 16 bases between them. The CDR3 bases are TGTGCCAGCAGGCAACAGGGTTTCGGAAATTCACCCCTCCACTTT. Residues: CASRQQGFGNSPLHF.

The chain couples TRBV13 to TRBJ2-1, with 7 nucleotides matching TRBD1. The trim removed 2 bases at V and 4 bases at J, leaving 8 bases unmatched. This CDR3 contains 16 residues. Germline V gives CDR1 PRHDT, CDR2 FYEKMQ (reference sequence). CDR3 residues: CASSLFRDRDYNEQFF. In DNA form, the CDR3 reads TGTGCCAGCAGCTTATTCCGGGACAGAGATTACAATGAGCAGTTCTTC.

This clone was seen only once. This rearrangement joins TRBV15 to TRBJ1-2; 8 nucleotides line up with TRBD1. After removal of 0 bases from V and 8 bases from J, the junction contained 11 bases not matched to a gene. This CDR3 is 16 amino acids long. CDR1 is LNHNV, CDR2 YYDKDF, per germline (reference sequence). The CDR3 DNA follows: TGTGCCACCAGCAGAGATTGGTCAGGGGGCGCAGGAGGCTACACCTTC. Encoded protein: CATSRDWSGGAGGYTF.

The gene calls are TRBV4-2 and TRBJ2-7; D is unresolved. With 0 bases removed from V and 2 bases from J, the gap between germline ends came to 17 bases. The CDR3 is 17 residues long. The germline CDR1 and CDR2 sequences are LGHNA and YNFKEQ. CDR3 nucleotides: TGTGCCAGCAGCCAAGAAACTTCGGAGCAGCCTACCTACGAGCAGTACTTC. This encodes CASSQETSEQPTYEQYF.

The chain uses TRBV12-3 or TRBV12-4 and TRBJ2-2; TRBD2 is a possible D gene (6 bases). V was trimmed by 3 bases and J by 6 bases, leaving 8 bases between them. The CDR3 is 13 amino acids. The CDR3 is CASSLAGPGELFF. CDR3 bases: TGTGCCAGCAGTTTGGCGGGGCCCGGGGAGCTGTTTTTT.

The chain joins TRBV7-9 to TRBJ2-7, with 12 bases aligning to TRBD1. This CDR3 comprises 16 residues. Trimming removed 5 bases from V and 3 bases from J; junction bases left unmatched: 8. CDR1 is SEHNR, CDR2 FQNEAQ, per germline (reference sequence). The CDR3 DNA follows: TGTGCCAGCAGCCGGGACAGGGGGCGAACCCTCTACGAGCAGTACTTC. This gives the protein CASSRDRGRTLYEQYF.

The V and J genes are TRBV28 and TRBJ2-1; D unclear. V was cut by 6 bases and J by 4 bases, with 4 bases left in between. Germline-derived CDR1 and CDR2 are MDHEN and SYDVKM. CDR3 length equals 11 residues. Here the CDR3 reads CASRTYNEQFF. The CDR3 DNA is TGTGCCAGCAGAACTTACAATGAGCAGTTCTTC. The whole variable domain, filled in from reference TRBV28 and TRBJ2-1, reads DVKVTQSSRYLVKRTGEKVFLECVQDMDHENMFWYRQDPGLGLRLIYFSYDVKMKEKGDIPEGYSVSREKKERFSLILESASTNQTSMYLCASRTYNEQFFGPGTRLTVL.

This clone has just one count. The CDR3 here is CASNPQGISTEAFF. The CDR3 DNA reads TGTGCCAGCAACCCACAGGGAATAAGCACTGAAGCTTTCTTT. This chain joins TRBV19 and TRBJ1-1; TRBD1 is a possible D gene (6 bases). Germline V CDR1 and CDR2: LNHDA, SQIVND (reference sequence). The CDR3 covers 14 residues. The V gene lost 9 bases and the J gene lost 4 bases, with 18 bases spanning the gap.

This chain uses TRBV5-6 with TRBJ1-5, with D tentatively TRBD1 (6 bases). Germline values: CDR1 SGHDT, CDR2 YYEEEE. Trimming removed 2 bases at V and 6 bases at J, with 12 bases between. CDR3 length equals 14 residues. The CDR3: CASSLEGVFQPQHF. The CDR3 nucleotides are TGTGCCAGCAGCTTAGAGGGGGTATTTCAGCCCCAGCATTTT.

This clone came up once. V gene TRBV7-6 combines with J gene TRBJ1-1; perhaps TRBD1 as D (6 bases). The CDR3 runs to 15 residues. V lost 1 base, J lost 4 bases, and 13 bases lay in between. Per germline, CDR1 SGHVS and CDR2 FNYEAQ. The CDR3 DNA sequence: TGTGCCAGCAGCTTAGTTAGTCAGGGGAGCACTGAAGCTTTCTTT. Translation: CASSLVSQGSTEAFF.

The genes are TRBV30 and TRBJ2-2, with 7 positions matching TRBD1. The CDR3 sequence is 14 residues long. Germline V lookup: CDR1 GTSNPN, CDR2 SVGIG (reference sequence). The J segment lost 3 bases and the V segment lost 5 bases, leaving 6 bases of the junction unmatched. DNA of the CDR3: TGTGCCTGGGACAGGGCTCAGGACACCGGGGAGCTGTTTTTT. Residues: CAWDRAQDTGELFF.

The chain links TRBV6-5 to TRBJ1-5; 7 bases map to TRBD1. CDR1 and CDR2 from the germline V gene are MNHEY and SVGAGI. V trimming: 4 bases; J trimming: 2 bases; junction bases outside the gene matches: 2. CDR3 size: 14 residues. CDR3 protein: CASSSTGRNQPQHF. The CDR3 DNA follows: TGTGCCAGCAGTTCGACAGGGCGCAATCAGCCCCAGCATTTT.

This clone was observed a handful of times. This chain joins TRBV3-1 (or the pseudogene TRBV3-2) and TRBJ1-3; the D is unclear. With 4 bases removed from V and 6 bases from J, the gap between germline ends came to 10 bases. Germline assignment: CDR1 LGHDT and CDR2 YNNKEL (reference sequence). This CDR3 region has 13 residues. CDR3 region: CASSLTRLNTIYF. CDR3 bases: TGTGCCAGCAGCCTGACACGGTTAAACACCATATATTTT.